Sequencing of this TCR beta chain was carried out in a study of T cell responses to AZD1222 COVID-19 vaccine. As for the study in general: Researchers grouped second doses given at about 4 or about 12 weeks into one pool. General study points: Spike-specific TCR breadth and depth went up after people got two AZD1222 doses.

Sequencing used immunoSEQ multiplex PCR; TCRdb keeps in-frame clones, though not all of them. The sample holds some 150,000 clones, more than 70% seen once. Germline lookup yields CDR1 GTSNPN and CDR2 SVGIG (reference sequence). V lost 5 bases, J lost 9 bases, and 20 bases lay in between. CDR3 length: 15 amino acids. Concerning this clone itself: Antigen specificity is unknown.

This sample comprised peripheral blood, obtained on day 0 of AZD1222 vaccination. This sequence was found in an adult in good health. The genes are TRBV30 and TRBJ1-6, with D possibly matching TRBD1 (6 bases). The CDR3 loop reads CAWSPLGGLSSPLHF. In DNA, the CDR3 is TGTGCCTGGTCCCCCCTGGGGGGGCTTAGTTCACCCCTCCACTTT.